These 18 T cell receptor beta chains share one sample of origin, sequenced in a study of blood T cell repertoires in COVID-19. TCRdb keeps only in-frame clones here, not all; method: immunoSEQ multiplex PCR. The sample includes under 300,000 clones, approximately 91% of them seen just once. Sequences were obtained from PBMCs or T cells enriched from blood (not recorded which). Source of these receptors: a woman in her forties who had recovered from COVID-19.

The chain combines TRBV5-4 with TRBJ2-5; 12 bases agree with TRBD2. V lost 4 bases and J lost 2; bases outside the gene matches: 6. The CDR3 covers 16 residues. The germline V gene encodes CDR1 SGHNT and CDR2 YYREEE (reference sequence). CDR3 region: CASSPLAGGQQETQYF. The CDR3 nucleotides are TGTGCCAGCAGCCCTCTAGCGGGGGGGCAACAAGAGACCCAGTACTTC.

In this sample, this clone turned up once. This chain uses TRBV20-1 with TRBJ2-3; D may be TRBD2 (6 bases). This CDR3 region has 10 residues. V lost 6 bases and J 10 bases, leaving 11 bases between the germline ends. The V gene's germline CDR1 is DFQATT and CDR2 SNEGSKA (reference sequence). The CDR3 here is CSAGGLPQYF. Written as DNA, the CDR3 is TGCAGTGCGGGAGGTCTTCCGCAGTATTTT.

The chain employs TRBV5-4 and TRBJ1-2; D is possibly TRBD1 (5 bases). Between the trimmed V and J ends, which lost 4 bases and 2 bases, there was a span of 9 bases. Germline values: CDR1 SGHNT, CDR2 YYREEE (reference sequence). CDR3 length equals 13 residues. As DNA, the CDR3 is TGTGCCAGCAGCATCGACAGAAACTATGGCTACACCTTC. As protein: CASSIDRNYGYTF.

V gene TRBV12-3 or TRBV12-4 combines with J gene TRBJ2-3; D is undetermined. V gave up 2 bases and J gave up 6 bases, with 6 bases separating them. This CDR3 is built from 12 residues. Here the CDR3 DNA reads TGTGCCAGCAGTTTATCTGCGGATACGCAGTATTTT. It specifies CASSLSADTQYF.

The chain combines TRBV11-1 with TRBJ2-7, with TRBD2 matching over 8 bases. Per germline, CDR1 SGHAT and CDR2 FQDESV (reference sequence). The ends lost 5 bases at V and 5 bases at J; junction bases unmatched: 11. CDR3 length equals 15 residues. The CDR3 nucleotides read TGTGCCAGCAGCCTCGGGGGGGTTGGAAGACACGAGCAGTACTTC. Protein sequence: CASSLGGVGRHEQYF.

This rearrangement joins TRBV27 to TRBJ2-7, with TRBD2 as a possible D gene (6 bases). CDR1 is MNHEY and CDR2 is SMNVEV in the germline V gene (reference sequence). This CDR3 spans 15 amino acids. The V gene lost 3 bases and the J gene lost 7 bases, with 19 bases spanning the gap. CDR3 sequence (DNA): TGTGCCAGCAGTTTTTGGCGGCGGGATCTTAGGGAGCAGTACTTC. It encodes CASSFWRRDLREQYF.

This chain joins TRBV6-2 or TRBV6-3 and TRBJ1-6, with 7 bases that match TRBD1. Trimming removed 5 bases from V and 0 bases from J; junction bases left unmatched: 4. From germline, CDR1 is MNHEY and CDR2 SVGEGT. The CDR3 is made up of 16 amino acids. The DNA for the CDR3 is TGTGCCAGCAGTACGCAGGGGGTCTCCTATAATTCACCCCTCCACTTT. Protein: CASSTQGVSYNSPLHF.

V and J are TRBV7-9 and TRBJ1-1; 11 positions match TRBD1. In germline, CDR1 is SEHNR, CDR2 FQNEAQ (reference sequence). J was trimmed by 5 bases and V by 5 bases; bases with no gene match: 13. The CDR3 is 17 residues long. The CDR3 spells CASSHGQGAGFRTEAFF. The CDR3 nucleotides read TGTGCCAGCAGCCACGGACAGGGGGCAGGGTTTCGGACTGAAGCTTTCTTT.

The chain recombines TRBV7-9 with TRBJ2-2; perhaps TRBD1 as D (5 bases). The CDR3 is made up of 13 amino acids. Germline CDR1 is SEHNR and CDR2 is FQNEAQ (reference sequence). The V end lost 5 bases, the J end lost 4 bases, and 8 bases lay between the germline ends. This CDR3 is CASSTQGTGELFF. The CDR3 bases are TGTGCCAGCAGCACCCAGGGCACCGGGGAGCTGTTTTTT.

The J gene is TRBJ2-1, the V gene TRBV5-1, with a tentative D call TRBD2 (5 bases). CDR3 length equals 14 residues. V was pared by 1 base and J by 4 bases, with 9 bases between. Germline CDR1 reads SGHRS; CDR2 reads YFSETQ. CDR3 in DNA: TGCGCCAGCAGCTTGCAAAGCGGATACAATGAGCAGTTCTTC. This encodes CASSLQSGYNEQFF.

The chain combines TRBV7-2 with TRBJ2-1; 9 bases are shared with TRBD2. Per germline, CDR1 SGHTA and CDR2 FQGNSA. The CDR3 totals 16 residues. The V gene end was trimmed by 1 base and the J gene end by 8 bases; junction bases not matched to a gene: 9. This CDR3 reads CASSLGGTSGWDEQFF. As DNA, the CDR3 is TGTGCCAGCAGCTTAGGAGGCACTAGCGGGTGGGATGAGCAGTTCTTC.

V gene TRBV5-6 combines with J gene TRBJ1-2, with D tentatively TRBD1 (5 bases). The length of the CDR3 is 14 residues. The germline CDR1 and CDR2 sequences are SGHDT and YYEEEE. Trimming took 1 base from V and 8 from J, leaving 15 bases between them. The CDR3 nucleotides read TGTGCCAGCAGCTTGCCCCTCAGGGCGGGGGGCTACACCTTC. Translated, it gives CASSLPLRAGGYTF.

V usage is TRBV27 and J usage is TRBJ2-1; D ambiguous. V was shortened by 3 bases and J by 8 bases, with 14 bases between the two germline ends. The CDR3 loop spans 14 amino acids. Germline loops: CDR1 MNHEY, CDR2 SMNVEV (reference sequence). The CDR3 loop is CASSFQDLGHEQFF. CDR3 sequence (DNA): TGTGCCAGCAGTTTTCAGGATTTGGGCCATGAGCAGTTCTTC.

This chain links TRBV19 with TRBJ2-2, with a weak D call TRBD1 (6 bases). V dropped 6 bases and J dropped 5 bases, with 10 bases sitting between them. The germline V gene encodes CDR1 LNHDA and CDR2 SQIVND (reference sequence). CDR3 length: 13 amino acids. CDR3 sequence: CASSPTGTGELFF. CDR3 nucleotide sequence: TGTGCCAGTAGCCCAACAGGGACCGGGGAGCTGTTTTTT. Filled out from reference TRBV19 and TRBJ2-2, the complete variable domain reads DGGITQSPKYLFRKEGQNVTLSCEQNLNHDAMYWYRQDPGQGLRLIYYSQIVNDFQKGDIAEGYSVSREKKESFPLTVTSAQKNPTAFYLCASSPTGTGELFFGEGSRLTVL.

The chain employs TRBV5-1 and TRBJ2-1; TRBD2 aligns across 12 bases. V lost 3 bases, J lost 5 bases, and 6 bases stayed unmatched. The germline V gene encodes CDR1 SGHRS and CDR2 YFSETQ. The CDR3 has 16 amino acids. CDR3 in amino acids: CASSSSSGGAHNEQFF. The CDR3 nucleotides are TGCGCCAGCAGCTCGTCTAGCGGGGGGGCCCACAATGAGCAGTTCTTC.

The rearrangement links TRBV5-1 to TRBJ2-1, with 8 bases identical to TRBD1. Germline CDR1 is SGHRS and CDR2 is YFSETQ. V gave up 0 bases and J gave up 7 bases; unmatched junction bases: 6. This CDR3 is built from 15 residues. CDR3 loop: CASSLVAGGGNEQFF. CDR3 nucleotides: TGCGCCAGCAGCTTGGTCGCAGGGGGCGGGAATGAGCAGTTCTTC.

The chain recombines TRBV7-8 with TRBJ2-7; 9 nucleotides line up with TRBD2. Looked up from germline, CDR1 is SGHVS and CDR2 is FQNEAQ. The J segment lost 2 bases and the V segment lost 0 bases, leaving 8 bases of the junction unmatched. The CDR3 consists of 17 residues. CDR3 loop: CASSLAELAGTTYEQYF. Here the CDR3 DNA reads TGTGCCAGCAGCTTAGCGGAGCTAGCGGGAACTACCTACGAGCAGTACTTC.

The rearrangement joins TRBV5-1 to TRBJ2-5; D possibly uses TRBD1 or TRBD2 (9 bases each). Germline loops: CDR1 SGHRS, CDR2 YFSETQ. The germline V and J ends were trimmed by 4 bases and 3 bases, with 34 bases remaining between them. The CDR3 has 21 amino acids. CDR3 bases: TGCGCCAGCAGCGTGACGCGGGACAGGGACCCGGCTAGCGGGGACAAAGAGACCCAGTACTTC. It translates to CASSVTRDRDPASGDKETQYF.